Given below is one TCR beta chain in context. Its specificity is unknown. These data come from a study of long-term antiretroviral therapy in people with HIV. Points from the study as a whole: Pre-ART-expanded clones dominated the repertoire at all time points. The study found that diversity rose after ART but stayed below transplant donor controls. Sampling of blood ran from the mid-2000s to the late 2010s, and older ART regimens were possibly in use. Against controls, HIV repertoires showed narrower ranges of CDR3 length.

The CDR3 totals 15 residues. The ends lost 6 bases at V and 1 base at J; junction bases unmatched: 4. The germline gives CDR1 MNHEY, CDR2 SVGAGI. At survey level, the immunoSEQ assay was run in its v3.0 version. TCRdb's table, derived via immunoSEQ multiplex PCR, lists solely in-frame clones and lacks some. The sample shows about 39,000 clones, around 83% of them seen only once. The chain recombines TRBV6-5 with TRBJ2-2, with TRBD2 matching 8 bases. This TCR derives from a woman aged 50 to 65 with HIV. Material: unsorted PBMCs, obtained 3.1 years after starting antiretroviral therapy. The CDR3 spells CASRGGLVNTGELFF. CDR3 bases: TGTGCCAGCAGGGGGGGACTAGTGAACACCGGGGAGCTGTTTTTT.